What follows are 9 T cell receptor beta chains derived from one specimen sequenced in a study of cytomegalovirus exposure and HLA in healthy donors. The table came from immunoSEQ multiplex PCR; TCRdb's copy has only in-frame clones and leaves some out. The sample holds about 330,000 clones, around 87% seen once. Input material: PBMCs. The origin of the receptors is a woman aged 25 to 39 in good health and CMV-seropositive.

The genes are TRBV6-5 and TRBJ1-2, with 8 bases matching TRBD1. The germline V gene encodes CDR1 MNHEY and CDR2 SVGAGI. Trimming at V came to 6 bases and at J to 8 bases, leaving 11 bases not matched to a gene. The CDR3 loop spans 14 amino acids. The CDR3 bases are TGTGCCAGCAGCCGACAGGGGCCGCGACCCGGCTACACCTTC. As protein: CASSRQGPRPGYTF.

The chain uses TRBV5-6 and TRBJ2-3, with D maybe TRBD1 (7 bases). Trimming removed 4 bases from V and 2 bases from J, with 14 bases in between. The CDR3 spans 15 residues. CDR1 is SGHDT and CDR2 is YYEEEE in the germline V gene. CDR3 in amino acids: CASSDRDWHTDTQYF. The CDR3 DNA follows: TGTGCCAGCAGCGACAGGGACTGGCACACAGATACGCAGTATTTT.

The CDR3 region has the DNA TGCAGCGTTGAAGGGGGACCCCAAGAGACCCAGTACTTC. Protein: CSVEGGPQETQYF. This chain connects TRBV29-1 to TRBJ2-5; D tentatively reads TRBD1 or TRBD2 (5 bases each). Trimming pared 1 base from V and 1 base from J, leaving 7 bases between. This CDR3 has 13 residues. Germline CDR1 and CDR2: SQVTM and ANQGSEA.

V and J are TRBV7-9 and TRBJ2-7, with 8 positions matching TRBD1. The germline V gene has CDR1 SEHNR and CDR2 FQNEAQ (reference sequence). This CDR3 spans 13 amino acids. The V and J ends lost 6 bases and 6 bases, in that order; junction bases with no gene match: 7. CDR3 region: CASSSPDRVEQYF. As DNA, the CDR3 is TGTGCCAGCAGTTCTCCGGACAGGGTCGAGCAGTACTTC. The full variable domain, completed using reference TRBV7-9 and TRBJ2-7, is DTGVSQNPRHKITKRGQNVTFRCDPISEHNRLYWYRQTLGQGPEFLTYFQNEAQLEKSRLLSDRFSAERPKGSFSTLEIQRTEQGDSAMYLCASSSPDRVEQYFGPGTRLTVT.

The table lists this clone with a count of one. The CDR3 DNA reads TGCAGCGTTGAAGGGACACCCTCTGGAAACACCATATATTTT. It yields the protein CSVEGTPSGNTIYF. The chain couples TRBV29-1 to TRBJ1-3, with D tentatively TRBD1 (5 bases). The CDR3 extends over 14 amino acids. V lost 1 base and J lost 0, with 7 bases in between. From germline, CDR1 is SQVTM and CDR2 ANQGSEA.

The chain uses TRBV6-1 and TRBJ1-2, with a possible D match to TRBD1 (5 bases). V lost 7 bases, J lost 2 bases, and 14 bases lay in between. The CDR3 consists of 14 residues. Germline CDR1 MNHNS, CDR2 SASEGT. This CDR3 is CASTPGHLNYGYTF. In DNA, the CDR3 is TGTGCCAGCACCCCAGGACACCTAAACTATGGCTACACCTTC.

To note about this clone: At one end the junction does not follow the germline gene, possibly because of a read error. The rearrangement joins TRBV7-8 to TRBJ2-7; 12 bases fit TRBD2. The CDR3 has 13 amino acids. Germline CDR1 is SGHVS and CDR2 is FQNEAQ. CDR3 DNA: TGTGCCAGCAGCCTAGCGGGAGGGCCCCTGCAGTACTTC. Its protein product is CASSLAGGPLQYF.

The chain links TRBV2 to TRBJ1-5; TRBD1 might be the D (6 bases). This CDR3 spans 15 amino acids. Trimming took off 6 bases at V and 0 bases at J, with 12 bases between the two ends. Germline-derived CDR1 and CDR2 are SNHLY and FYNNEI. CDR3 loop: CASRLQGYSNQPQHF. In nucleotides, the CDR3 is TGTGCCAGCAGGCTACAGGGTTATAGCAATCAGCCCCAGCATTTT. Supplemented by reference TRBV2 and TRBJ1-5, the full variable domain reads EPEVTQTPSHQVTQMGQEVILRCVPISNHLYFYWYRQILGQKVEFLVSFYNNEISEKSEIFDDQFSVERPDGSNFTLKIRSTKLEDSAMYFCASRLQGYSNQPQHFGDGTRLSIL.

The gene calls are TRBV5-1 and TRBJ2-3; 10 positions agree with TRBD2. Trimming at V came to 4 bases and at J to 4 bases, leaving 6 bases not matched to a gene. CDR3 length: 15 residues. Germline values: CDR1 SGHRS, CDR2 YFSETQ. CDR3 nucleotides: TGCGCCAGCAGCCCCGGGACTAGCGTCGCAGATACGCAGTATTTT. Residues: CASSPGTSVADTQYF.